This T cell receptor beta chain appears in the sequencing data of a study of T cell responses to AZD1222 COVID-19 vaccine. Study-wide results and limits: Most donors were white British and more were female, and clonal diversity was possibly underestimated.

Trimming stripped 6 bases from V and 5 bases from J, with 8 bases between. CDR1 MNHEY and CDR2 SVGAGI come from the germline V gene. The CDR3 totals 11 residues. Repertoires were generated with immunoSEQ multiplex PCR, while TCRdb's copy carries only in-frame clones and drops some. Among about 120,000 clones listed, over 75% were seen once. A note on this clone: Its antigen is unidentified.

This rearrangement joins TRBV6-5 to TRBJ2-7; no clear D gene. This specimen was peripheral blood, taken on day 0 of AZD1222 vaccination. The TCR comes from an adult in good health. DNA for the CDR3: TGTGCCAGCAGAAGTAACCACGAGCAGTACTTC. Protein sequence: CASRSNHEQYF.